This TCR beta chain stems from a study of brain T cells in children with intractable seizures. Study-level findings and limits: Viral specificity was inferred only from CDR3 similarity; HCMV serostatus was unknown.

The sequenced cases were selected for having the highest brain T cell transcript signatures. Patients received at least one anti-epileptic drug before surgery. The assay was immunoSEQ multiplex PCR, and TCRdb's table has in-frame clones only and misses some. The table lists tens of thousands of clones, roughly 91% of them singletons, with 1.5% in the top ten. With respect to this clone: Its antigen is still unknown.

The V gene's germline CDR1 is SGDLS and CDR2 YYNGEE. CDR3 length: 15 amino acids. After removal of 5 bases from V and 2 bases from J, the junction contained 3 bases not matched to a gene. The clonotype comes from a boy under three years old with tuberous sclerosis and intractable seizures. The source material was peripheral blood, sampled at surgery. The chain links TRBV9 to TRBJ2-1, with 11 bases fitting TRBD2. This CDR3 reads CASRPSGGTYNEQFF. Written as DNA, the CDR3 is TGTGCCAGCAGACCTAGCGGGGGGACCTACAATGAGCAGTTCTTC.